This entry is about one TCR beta chain. CDR1 and CDR2 (germline): MNHEY, SMNVEV (reference sequence). V was pared by 6 bases and J by 5 bases, with 5 bases of the junction left unmatched. This CDR3 region has 13 residues. These data are taken from a study of technical replicates of blood from several donors. Libraries were prepared by immunoSEQ multiplex PCR; TCRdb keeps only in-frame clonotypes and omits some of them. The sample has about 89,000 clones; about 94% are singletons. J is TRBJ1-2 and V is TRBV27, with 8 nucleotides matching TRBD1. Sequencing used T cells isolated from PBMCs. The origin of this receptor is a human donor in good health. The CDR3 DNA is TGTGCCAGCAGGGCAGGGGGCGGGTATGGCTACACCTTC. Translating gives CASRAGGGYGYTF.